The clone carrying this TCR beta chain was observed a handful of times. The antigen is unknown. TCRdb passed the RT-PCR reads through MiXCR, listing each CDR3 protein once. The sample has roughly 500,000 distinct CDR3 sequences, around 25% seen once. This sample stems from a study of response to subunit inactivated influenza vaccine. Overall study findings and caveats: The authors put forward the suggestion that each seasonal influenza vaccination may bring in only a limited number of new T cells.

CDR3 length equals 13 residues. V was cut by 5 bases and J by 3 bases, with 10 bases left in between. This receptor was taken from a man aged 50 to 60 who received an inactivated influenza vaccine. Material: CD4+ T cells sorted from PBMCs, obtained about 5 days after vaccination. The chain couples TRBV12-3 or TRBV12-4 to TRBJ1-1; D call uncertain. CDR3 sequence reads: CASSPTEYTEAFF. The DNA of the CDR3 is TGTGCCAGCAGTCCTACAGAATACACTGAAGCTTTCTTT.